The entry below gives a single TCR beta chain sequence along with its context. This sample is drawn from a study of blood T cell repertoires in COVID-19. About the research overall: From T cells, B-cell-depleted T cells, or PBMCs came the material, which was cDNA or gDNA.

Source study methods: Nucleated cell number was recorded as an estimate derived from reference gene primer amplification. The repertoire was sequenced with immunoSEQ multiplex PCR; TCRdb's copy has only in-frame clones and lacks some. V and J calls and clone size come straight from that table; D and trimming were deduced from the DNA. The profile shows about 55,000 clones, about 85% of them singletons. Germline CDR1 reads GTSNPN; CDR2 reads SVGIG (reference sequence). The CDR3 is made up of 14 amino acids. V lost 2 bases and J 1 base, leaving 11 bases between the germline ends. This sequence was found in a human donor in a cohort sampled during active COVID-19. The sequencing input was peripheral blood. V usage is TRBV30 and J usage is TRBJ1-1; D gene uncertain. CDR3 bases: TGTGCCTGGAGTCCCATGACACCGAACACTGAAGCTTTCTTT. This sequence encodes CAWSPMTPNTEAFF.